This T cell receptor (beta chain) appears in the sequencing data of a study of blood T cell repertoires in COVID-19 (dated by TCRdb to the early 2020s). Regarding the complete study: The collaborator samples originated in the United States, Italy and Spain and spanned the acute and convalescent phases of COVID-19. The material from the prospective study consisted of cDNA or gDNA derived from T cells, B-cell-depleted T cells, or PBMCs. Deeply sampled blood TCRbeta repertoires from subjects exposed to, actively infected with, or recovered from COVID-19 were included in the dataset. The repertoires were released in a freely available public database intended as a resource for research on the immune response to SARS-CoV-2. Samples were obtained from the ongoing ImmuneRACE study (first 160 participants) and from 1,254 subjects provided by 6 global collaborators. Nearly every sample came with metadata listing a de-identified subject ID, COVID-19 status, age in years and sex. Where available, HLA class I and class II types were obtained from metadata supplied by the sample provider rather than from assay-based typing. Study-wide findings and limitations: How much clinical and demographic metadata was included differed by source and by participant, and the metadata was provided uncurated.

The immunoSEQ Assay, a bias-controlled multiplex PCR, was used to amplify TCRbeta CDR3 regions from genomic DNA. The published analysis was carried out like this. The number of nucleated cells in each sample was estimated from the amplification of reference gene primers within the assay. To quantify the absolute abundance of each unique TCRbeta CDR3 rearrangement, sequence reads were collapsed and filtered. For each sample, productive Simpson clonality was calculated as the square root of Simpson's diversity index across productive rearrangements. Here the immuneACCESS table is served through TCRdb, limited to in-frame sequences with V and J called. Missing clones are a known gap in these copies; in checked studies unresolved V genes cover under half, and the rest lacks a known reason. The V and J calls and clone size are taken from that table; D and trimming were inferred from the DNA. In all, the sample holds over 300,000 clones, and approximately 83% of those were seen once. The ten largest account for 2.2% of the sample.

The germline V gene (reference sequence) provides CDR1 GTSNPN and CDR2 SVGIG. Trimming at the junction amounts to 3 bases on V and 3 bases on J, and the germline ends lie 17 bases apart. From the cysteine up to the phenylalanine, the CDR3 has a length of 15 residues. The entry retains the CDR3 DNA only, 45 bases that are in frame from base 1. In regard to this clone: It has no known antigen specificity. Per-base qualities were not stored, and no clone one base away is much larger.

In the prospective study, participants were roughly 18 to 95 years old, resided in approximately 25 geographic areas of the United States, and were enrolled through a virtual design. To assign participants to cohorts, the prospective study relied on clinical history that participants themselves reported in a screening survey and a study questionnaire. For ImmuneRACE Cohort 3, a participant was defined as recovered based on two consecutive negative NP/OP PCR tests, clearance by a healthcare professional, or resolution of symptoms. In the prospective study, whole blood, serum and a nasopharyngeal or oropharyngeal swab were collected from each participant by mobile phlebotomists. Over an approximately 2-month period, participants in the prospective study had the option of providing additional blood draws and questionnaires. Before DNA extraction, blood samples from the prospective study were shipped at room temperature or frozen.

The rearranged segments are TRBV30 and TRBJ2-5; TRBD2 could be the D gene, as 6 bases match. Input material: PBMCs or T cells enriched from blood (not recorded which). The receptor's source is a man in his thirties or forties who had recovered from COVID-19. The nucleotide sequence reads TGTGCCTGGAGCTCCCTGCGGGGTCGCGAAGAGACCCAGTACTTC. Its protein is CAWSSLRGREETQYF. Reference TRBV30 and TRBJ2-5 genes cover what lies past the CDR3, so the full variable domain is SQTIHQWPATLVQPVGSPLSLECTVEGTSNPNLYWYRQAAGRGLQLLFYSVGIGQISSEVPQNLSASRPQDRQFILSSKKLLLSDSGFYLCAWSSLRGREETQYFGPGTRLLVL.